This is a list of T cell receptor beta chains from one sample in a study of blood T cells in healthy people across ages. One entry per CDR3 protein results from TCRdb running MiXCR on the 5' RACE reads. The table shows a few hundred thousand distinct CDR3 sequences, with about half occurring only once. Input material: blood. The receptor source for this set is a man aged 55-75 years in good health. Both conserved end residues are part of each CDR3. Fields, in order: D gene, V gene, clone size, J gene, CDR3 DNA, CDR3 protein. D genes are given only for firm matches. Only some rows state a clone size, as once, few, many or a class for expanded clones.

.	TRBV4-3	.	TRBJ2-3	TGCGCCAGCAGCCAAGGCGACAGGGAGGGAGATACGCAGTATTTT	CASSQGDREGDTQYF
.	TRBV29-1	many	TRBJ2-5	TGCAGCCTCTGGCAAGAGACCCAGTACTTC	CSLWQETQYF
TRBD2	TRBV7-2	few	TRBJ2-5	TGTGCCAGCAGGCCTACTAGCGGGAGGGCCGGGGAGACCCAGTACTTC	CASRPTSGRAGETQYF
TRBD1	TRBV29-1	.	TRBJ2-2	TGCAGCGTGGCCAGGGGGCTGAACACCGGGGAGCTGTTTTTT	CSVARGLNTGELFF
.	TRBV20-1	once	TRBJ1-5	TGCAGTGCTAGTGTCCAGGGCGGTGGCAATCAGCCCCAGCATTTT	CSASVQGGGNQPQHF
.	TRBV20-1	.	TRBJ2-4	TGCAGTGCTCGCCAAAGACGGGGAAACATTCAGTACTTC	CSARQRRGNIQYF
.	TRBV6-5	.	TRBJ2-1	TGTGCCAGCAGTTACGCAGGCGGGCACAATGAGCAGTTCTTC	CASSYAGGHNEQFF
TRBD1	TRBV20-1	.	TRBJ2-4	TGCAGTGCTAGAGGACAGGGAGCCAAAAACATTCAGTACTTC	CSARGQGAKNIQYF
TRBD1	TRBV6-5	.	TRBJ2-5	TGTGCCAGCGGACAGGGGGCTAAGACCCAGTACTTC	CASGQGAKTQYF
.	TRBV10-3	.	TRBJ1-2	TGTGCCATTGGACGGGGAGTCGACTATGGCTACACCTTC	CAIGRGVDYGYTF
TRBD1	TRBV7-9	few	TRBJ2-7	TGTGCCAGCAGCCCCCCCGGGACAGGGCCCCTCTACGAGCAGTACTTC	CASSPPGTGPLYEQYF
.	TRBV6-6	many	TRBJ1-1	TGTGCCAGCAGTTACTCGGAGGTGGGAGCGTCAGAAGCTTTCTTT	CASSYSEVGASEAFF
.	TRBV5-6	.	TRBJ1-2	TGTGCCAGCTCCCCCGGCCCGGGGTATGGCTACACCTTC	CASSPGPGYGYTF
.	TRBV12-3/TRBV12-4	.	TRBJ2-5	TGTGCCACCTCGATACGGGCCGTTGAGCAGTACTTC	CATSIRAVEQYF
.	TRBV2	.	TRBJ2-3	TGTGCCAGCAGTGAACAGAATACGCAGTATTTT	CASSEQNTQYF
.	TRBV30	.	TRBJ2-6	TGTGCCTGGAGTGTACAGGGCACCTCTGGGGCCAACGTCCTGACTTTC	CAWSVQGTSGANVLTF
.	TRBV6-6	.	TRBJ2-2	TGTGCCAGCAGTTACTCGGACGGGGAGCTGTTTTTT	CASSYSDGELFF
.	TRBV4-2	.	TRBJ1-2	TGTGCCAGCAGCCAAGAGAGAGCTTATGGCTACACCTTC	CASSQERAYGYTF
TRBD1	TRBV5-1	.	TRBJ1-4	TGCGCCAGCAGCCCTTCGTACAGGGGTGAAAAACTGTTTTTT	CASSPSYRGEKLFF
TRBD2	TRBV20-1	.	TRBJ2-3	TGCAGTGTCCGACTTAGCGGGGGGGGCGATACGCAGTATTTT	CSVRLSGGGDTQYF
TRBD1	TRBV10-3	many	TRBJ1-2	TGTGCCATCAGCGCCCGGACAGGAGGCTCGTACTATGGCTACACCTTC	CAISARTGGSYYGYTF
TRBD2	TRBV7-2	few	TRBJ2-7	TGTGCCAGCAGCCGAGGACTAGCGGAGTACGAGCAGTACTTC	CASSRGLAEYEQYF
.	TRBV15	.	TRBJ2-5	TGTGCCACCAGCAGAGATCAATCGGTGGGGCAAGAGACCCAGTACTTC	CATSRDQSVGQETQYF
.	TRBV20-1	.	TRBJ2-4	TGCAGTGCACCCCGGGACGGGATAGCCAAAAACATTCAGTACTTC	CSAPRDGIAKNIQYF
TRBD2	TRBV12-3/TRBV12-4	.	TRBJ2-3	TGTGCCAGCAGTTGGGGACTAGTCTATCCCTCAGATACGCAGTATTTT	CASSWGLVYPSDTQYF
.	TRBV12-3/TRBV12-4	.	TRBJ1-4	TGTGCCACCGGCCGGGGCGGTAGTAATGAAAAACTGTTTTTT	CATGRGGSNEKLFF
.	TRBV2	few	TRBJ2-6	TGTGCCAGCAGTCCCGAGGACTCTGGGGCCAACGTCCTGACTTTC	CASSPEDSGANVLTF
TRBD1	TRBV5-1	.	TRBJ2-7	TGCGCCAGCTCCGGGACAGGCGGCCCCTACGAGCAGTACTTC	CASSGTGGPYEQYF
.	TRBV29-1	.	TRBJ2-5	TGCAGCGTTGTTGGCCCCCAGGGAAACCAAGAGACCCGGTACTTC	CSVVGPQGNQETRYF
.	TRBV20-1	.	TRBJ2-1	TGCAGTGCTAGAGACTATCGGGGCCACAATGAGCAGTTCTTC	CSARDYRGHNEQFF
.	TRBV28	once	TRBJ1-2	TGTGCCAGCAGTTTAATAGGCCCCTATGGCTACACATTC	CASSLIGPYGYTF
.	TRBV6-2/TRBV6-3	.	TRBJ2-7	TGTGCCAGCTGGGGCGGAACCAGGGAGCAGTACTTC	CASWGGTREQYF
TRBD1	TRBV6-2/TRBV6-3	.	TRBJ2-1	TGTGCCAGCAGTCGCCACCGGGACAGGCCGTTGAGTGGCAATGAGCAGTTCTTC	CASSRHRDRPLSGNEQFF
.	TRBV4-3	.	TRBJ1-3	TGCGCCAGCAGCCAAGACGCGACAACCTCTGGAAACACCATATATTTT	CASSQDATTSGNTIYF
TRBD1	TRBV15	many	TRBJ1-1	TGTGCCACCAGCGTTGGCCAGGGGGCCACTGAAGCTTTCTTT	CATSVGQGATEAFF
TRBD2	TRBV4-1	.	TRBJ2-1	TGCGCCAGCAGCCAAGTTGGCGGGGGGAGCTCCTACAATGAGCAGTTCTTC	CASSQVGGGSSYNEQFF
.	TRBV7-2	few	TRBJ2-4	TGTGCCAGCAGCGGAGGGTGGACAGCGACTTTAGCCAAAAACATTCAGTACTTC	CASSGGWTATLAKNIQYF
.	TRBV6-1	.	TRBJ2-7	TGTGCCAGCAGGGACGACGGGAGCTCCTACGAGCAGTACTTC	CASRDDGSSYEQYF
.	TRBV5-1	.	TRBJ2-4	TGCGCCAGCAGTCCTCAGCCGTCCGAGGACATTCAGTACTTC	CASSPQPSEDIQYF
TRBD1	TRBV6-1	.	TRBJ2-1	TGTGCCACCCAACGGGACAGGGGTAACAATGAGCAGTTCTTC	CATQRDRGNNEQFF
TRBD2	TRBV4-2	.	TRBJ2-1	TGTGCCAGCAGCCAAGTACAGCGGGAAGGGGCTGACAATGAGCAGTTCTTC	CASSQVQREGADNEQFF
TRBD1	TRBV29-1	many	TRBJ1-2	TGCAGCGCTGGGGACAGGGGGCATGGCTACACCTTC	CSAGDRGHGYTF
.	TRBV11-2	once	TRBJ2-1	TGTGCCGGCAGCTTAACAGATAATGAGCAGTTCTTC	CAGSLTDNEQFF
TRBD2	TRBV20-1	.	TRBJ2-1	TGCAGTGCTCCCAAGGGCGGGACTAGCGGGGGCAATGAGCAGTTCTTC	CSAPKGGTSGGNEQFF
.	TRBV9	.	TRBJ2-3	TGTGCCAGCAGCGCCCGGCCCCTGGCGTCAGATACGCAGTATTTT	CASSARPLASDTQYF
TRBD2	TRBV6-4	many	TRBJ2-3	TGTGCCAGCAGTGGGACTAGCGGGGCAGATACGCAGTATTTT	CASSGTSGADTQYF
.	TRBV12-3/TRBV12-4	.	TRBJ2-2	TGTGCCAGCAGTTTAGGGGGTGGAACCGGGGAGCTGTTTTTT	CASSLGGGTGELFF
.	TRBV20-1	.	TRBJ2-1	TGCAGTGCTAGAGTCCCTAAAACTAGCTATGAGCAGTTCTTC	CSARVPKTSYEQFF
.	TRBV29-1	.	TRBJ2-7	TGCAGCGTTGTACAGGGCCTCTACGAGCAGTACTTC	CSVVQGLYEQYF
.	TRBV6-1	.	TRBJ2-5	TGTGCCAGCAGTGAAGCGGGGGAGACCCAGTACTTC	CASSEAGETQYF
.	TRBV29-1	.	TRBJ2-3	TGCAGCGTTGTTGGCAGGGCGGCAGATACGCAGTATTTT	CSVVGRAADTQYF
TRBD1	TRBV20-1	once	TRBJ1-5	TGCAGTGCTAGCCAGGGGGCGAATCAGCCCCAGCATTTT	CSASQGANQPQHF